This T cell receptor (beta chain) was documented in a study of Ad26.COV2.S vaccination and SARS-CoV-2 variants. Treatment given: about 20 received Ad26.COV2.S at low or high dose, single or two shots; about 5 received placebo; per-sample allocation not given. Day 63 after the first injection of vaccine or placebo was the sampling time. The data were produced by immunoSEQ multiplex PCR, yet TCRdb's version contains in-frame clones alone and is incomplete. The sample comprises 300,000 to 350,000 clones, about 87% of which are singletons, and approximately 5.9% rests with the top ten. The origin of this receptor is a person aged 18-60 years who received the Ad26.COV2.S COVID-19 vaccine or a placebo. This sample comprised peripheral blood, obtained in a trial of Ad26.COV2.S vaccine versus placebo.

The CDR3 sequence is CASSVDIGREGDEQYF. Written as DNA, the CDR3 is TGTGCCAGCAGCGTTGATATTGGGCGGGAGGGGGACGAGCAGTACTTC. The gene calls are TRBV9 and TRBJ2-7; 9 nucleotides match TRBD2. The CDR3 is 16 residues long. J lost 5 bases, V lost 2 bases, and 11 bases had no gene match. Germline V gene lookup returns CDR1 SGDLS and CDR2 YYNGEE.